These 9 T cell receptor beta chains came from one sample sequenced in a study of identical twins (TCRdb year 2016). Library generation was performed with 5' RACE. The instrument given in TCRdb is Illumina HiSeq 2000. In TCRdb, the public reads were trimmed at Q25 with fastp and aligned with MiXCR, with productive beta chains retained. Every entry covers one CDR3 protein and lists the most common genes and DNA from its rows. The table for this sample lists 280,000 or so distinct CDR3 sequences; approximately 8% of them were counted only once. The ten largest clones represent over 2% of the sample. A further study also used this sample, focusing on yellow fever vaccine responses in identical twins.

Material: memory (CD45RO+) T cells sorted from blood. The cell subset or site label for this specimen denotes: CD45RO+ enriched T cells. The receptors were gathered from a woman aged 18 to 35 in good health.

This clonotype occurred many times. V gene TRBV3-1 combines with J gene TRBJ2-3, with D perhaps matching TRBD1 or TRBD2 (5 bases each). This CDR3 is built from 15 residues. Germline CDR1 is LGHDT and CDR2 is YNNKEL (reference sequence). V was trimmed by 0 bases and J by 4 bases, leaving 11 bases between them. CDR3 region: CASSQDLQGADTQYF. In DNA form, the CDR3 reads TGTGCCAGCAGCCAAGATCTGCAGGGAGCAGATACGCAGTATTTT.

A remark on this clonotype: Mismatch with germline at one junction end may stem from a read error. This sequence joins TRBV5-1 and TRBJ2-5, with 13 bases identical to TRBD2. This CDR3 region has 14 residues. Germline CDR1 reads SGHRS; CDR2 reads YFSETQ. DNA of the CDR3: TGCGCCAGCAGCTTCGGGACTAGCGGGGCGCCTCGGAACTTC. This sequence encodes CASSFGTSGAPRNF. Using reference TRBV5-1 and TRBJ2-5 for the parts outside the CDR3, the full variable domain is KAGVTQTPRYLIKTRGQQVTLSCSPISGHRSVSWYQQTPGQGLQFLFEYFSETQRNKGNFPGRFSGRQFSNSRSEMNVSTLELGDSALYLCASSFGTSGAPRNFGPGTRLLVL.

This clonotype was found a few times. V usage is TRBV18 and J usage is TRBJ2-3; tentatively, D is TRBD1 (6 bases). Germline loops: CDR1 KGHSH, CDR2 LQKENI. V was trimmed by 4 bases and J by 2 bases, leaving 13 bases between them. The length of the CDR3 is 15 residues. Here the CDR3 reads CASSLQGSDTDTQYF. DNA for the CDR3: TGTGCCAGCTCACTACAGGGATCGGACACAGATACGCAGTATTTT.

This clonotype was counted at least ten times. This chain uses TRBV20-1 with TRBJ2-3; 9 nucleotides match TRBD2. Trimming took 2 bases from V and 2 from J; bases not matched to a gene: 11. The CDR3 loop spans 17 amino acids. CDR1 and CDR2 from the germline V gene are DFQATT and SNEGSKA (reference sequence). The CDR3 sequence is CSARPVEVAGVTDTQYF. The CDR3, as DNA: TGCAGTGCTAGACCCGTAGAAGTAGCGGGGGTCACAGATACGCAGTATTTT.

In its sample, this clonotype was seen many times. This rearrangement joins TRBV4-1 to TRBJ2-3; D is unclear. Germline V gene lookup returns CDR1 MGHRA and CDR2 YSYEKL. The CDR3 is 14 residues long. Trimming pared 5 bases from V and 3 bases from J, leaving 12 bases between. Here the CDR3 reads CASSFPEETDTQYF. The CDR3 DNA reads TGCGCCAGCAGCTTCCCGGAAGAAACAGATACGCAGTATTTT.

In its sample, this clonotype was seen many times. The chain recombines TRBV20-1 with TRBJ1-2; 12 nucleotides agree with TRBD1. This CDR3 comprises 15 residues. Losses at the gene ends were 3 bases for V and 3 bases for J; bases not matched to a gene: 5. Looked up from germline, CDR1 is DFQATT and CDR2 is SNEGSKA (reference sequence). The CDR3 bases are TGCAGTGCTAGCCCGGGACAGGGGGCTGACTATGGCTACACCTTC. Translating it yields CSASPGQGADYGYTF.

The chain recombines TRBV4-2 with TRBJ2-3; 8 bases are a match to TRBD2. Germline V gives CDR1 LGHNA, CDR2 YNFKEQ. This CDR3 contains 16 residues. J gave up 1 base and V 0 bases, and 3 bases lay outside the gene matches. CDR3 coding DNA: TGTGCCAGCAGCCAAGAACGGGGGGGAGGCACAGATACGCAGTATTTT. Protein product: CASSQERGGGTDTQYF.

V is TRBV20-1 and J is TRBJ2-1; D is undetermined. Trimming pared 6 bases from V and 3 bases from J, leaving 15 bases between. The CDR3 has 14 amino acids. Germline CDR1 DFQATT, CDR2 SNEGSKA (reference sequence). CDR3 in amino acids: CSASPIASYNEQFF. The CDR3 DNA sequence: TGCAGTGCCAGCCCCATCGCGAGCTACAATGAGCAGTTCTTC.

In its sample, this clonotype was seen a few times. This rearrangement joins TRBV6-8 to TRBJ2-3; 10 bases are shared with TRBD2. Germline V CDR1 and CDR2: MNHGY, SAAAGT. With V trimmed by 3 bases and J by 3 bases, 12 bases remained unmatched. The CDR3 sequence is 18 residues long. The CDR3 reads CASSYKGTSACWTDTQYF. DNA of the CDR3: TGTGCCAGCAGTTATAAGGGGACTAGCGCTTGTTGGACAGATACGCAGTATTTT.